This T cell receptor (beta chain) was sequenced during a study of blood T cell repertoires in COVID-19. TCRdb's copy holds only in-frame clones and misses some; the assay was immunoSEQ multiplex PCR. The sample consists of tens of thousands of clones, approximately 87% of them appearing once. The CDR3 is 15 amino acids. CDR1 and CDR2 from the germline V gene are SGDLS and YYNGEE. Trimming cost V 6 bases and J 5 bases, with 17 bases left between them. The clonotype was recovered from a man in his fifties or sixties with active COVID-19. The V gene is TRBV9, the J gene TRBJ2-2; the D gene is possibly TRBD1 (6 bases). Sample: peripheral blood. The CDR3 DNA sequence: TGTGCCAGCAAGGCCACAGAGGGGACAACCGGGGAGCTGTTTTTT. Translated: CASKATEGTTGELFF.